Listed below are T cell receptor beta chains from one sample, sequenced in a study of cytomegalovirus exposure and HLA in healthy donors. Sequencing used immunoSEQ multiplex PCR; TCRdb keeps in-frame clones, though not all of them. The sample includes nearly 200,000 clones, approximately 82% of them seen just once. The sample was PBMCs. Source of these receptors: a woman aged 30 to 39 in good health and CMV-seropositive. Both conserved end residues are part of each CDR3. Fields, in order: V gene, clone size, CDR3 protein. For some rows the clone size is stated as once, few or many, or as a class when expanded; others skip it.

v_gene: TRBV5-1; abundance: -; CDR3aa: CASSLELAGRNEQFF
v_gene: TRBV6-1; abundance: once; CDR3aa: CASSWRSGAPEAFF
v_gene: TRBV10-3; abundance: -; CDR3aa: CATQQGTGNTIYF
v_gene: TRBV28; abundance: -; CDR3aa: CASGSHRGLDTEAFF
v_gene: TRBV5-6; abundance: -; CDR3aa: CASSLPGTNTGELFF
v_gene: TRBV7-2; abundance: few; CDR3aa: CASRPAGTPYGYTF
v_gene: TRBV18; abundance: -; CDR3aa: CASSPPGTGALYGYTF
v_gene: TRBV4-1; abundance: -; CDR3aa: CASSQEIQIAGNTGELFF
v_gene: TRBV5-1; abundance: -; CDR3aa: CASSLPGTSGMETQYF
v_gene: TRBV11-2; abundance: -; CDR3aa: CASKGTLAKNIQYF
v_gene: TRBV18; abundance: -; CDR3aa: CASSPLGQGAREQYF
v_gene: TRBV6-5; abundance: -; CDR3aa: CASSYSTTAFYEQYF
v_gene: TRBV5-4; abundance: -; CDR3aa: CASSSGGGSGYEQYF
v_gene: TRBV7-2; abundance: -; CDR3aa: CASASGSYNEQFF
v_gene: TRBV7-3; abundance: -; CDR3aa: CASSLQGRLAGVAGTDTQYF
v_gene: TRBV29-1; abundance: -; CDR3aa: CSGTGNHYEQYF